What follows are 20 T cell receptor beta chains derived from one specimen sequenced in a study of blood T cells in healthy people across ages (dated by TCRdb to about 2015). Library preparation employed 5' RACE. Sequencing relied on an Illumina HiSeq 2500. A second roughly 6 to 12 cycle PCR used a sample-barcoded 5' primer and a J-beta primer mix. TCRdb redid the processing of the public reads, applying fastp at Q25 and MiXCR, and retained in-frame beta chains. Each entry is one CDR3 protein sequence, shown with its most common DNA and genes. The table for this sample lists 650,000 to 950,000 distinct CDR3 sequences; under 45% of them were counted only once. Under 20% of the sample comes from the top ten. The sample consisted of blood. Source of these receptors: a man aged 60 to 69 in good health.

V gene TRBV12-3 or TRBV12-4 combines with J gene TRBJ2-7, with 7 bases that match TRBD1. The CDR3 is 14 amino acids. Losses at the gene ends were 4 bases for V and 3 bases for J; bases not matched to a gene: 6. This CDR3 is CASSSRQGRYEQYF. The DNA of the CDR3 is TGTGCCAGCAGTTCGAGACAGGGCCGCTACGAGCAGTACTTC.

The genes are TRBV2 and TRBJ2-4, with 13 positions matching TRBD2. The J call may be faulty, since TRBJ2-5 better matches the DNA end. CDR3 length equals 16 residues. Germline CDR1 SNHLY, CDR2 FYNNEI. The chain's CDR3 is CASRDWTSGGSVTQYF. Here the CDR3 DNA reads TGTGCCAGCAGGGACTGGACTAGCGGGGGCAGTGTGACCCAGTACTTC.

This clonotype turned up a few times. The V and J genes are TRBV9 and TRBJ2-2; the D is unclear. The CDR3 extends over 14 amino acids. With 4 bases removed from V and 2 bases from J, the gap between germline ends came to 9 bases. Germline assignment: CDR1 SGDLS and CDR2 YYNGEE. CDR3 loop: CASSPRPNTGELFF. The CDR3 bases are TGTGCCAGCAGCCCCCGGCCCAACACCGGGGAGCTGTTTTTT. Full variable domain (rest looked up from reference TRBV9 and TRBJ2-2): DSGVTQTPKHLITATGQRVTLRCSPRSGDLSVYWYQQSLDQGLQFLIQYYNGEERAKGNILERFSAQQFPDLHSELNLSSLELGDSALYFCASSPRPNTGELFFGEGSRLTVL.

The V and J genes are TRBV11-2 and TRBJ1-1; D unclear. This CDR3 contains 16 residues. The germline V gene has CDR1 SGHAT and CDR2 FQNNGV. V shed 1 base and J shed 1 base, with 13 bases lying between them. CDR3 nucleotides: TGTGCCAGCAGCTTAGGGCCCCCCGTCGGGAACACTGAAGCTTTCTTT. Its translation: CASSLGPPVGNTEAFF.

This clonotype was seen a handful of times. V usage is TRBV3-1 and J usage is TRBJ2-5; perhaps TRBD1 as D (5 bases). Germline V gene data show CDR1 as LGHDT and CDR2 as YNNKEL (reference sequence). The CDR3 runs 16 residues. Trimming pared 1 base from V and 3 bases from J, leaving 15 bases between. CDR3 nucleotides: TGTGCCAGCAGCCAAGGACAGACAATTGGCAAAGAGACCCAGTACTTC. Amino acid sequence: CASSQGQTIGKETQYF.

This clonotype was counted a few times. This chain links TRBV9 with TRBJ2-3; D might be TRBD2 (6 bases). Germline assignment: CDR1 SGDLS and CDR2 YYNGEE. V lost 0 bases and J 2 bases, leaving 10 bases between the germline ends. This CDR3 contains 15 residues. CDR3 amino acids: CASSVDREITDTQYF. The CDR3 nucleotides read TGTGCCAGCAGCGTAGACCGGGAGATCACAGATACGCAGTATTTT.

V usage is TRBV7-9 and J usage is TRBJ2-5; TRBD2 matches 8 bases. The germline CDR1 and CDR2 sequences are SEHNR and FQNEAQ (reference sequence). The CDR3 loop spans 15 amino acids. Trimming removed 9 bases from V and 11 bases from J; junction bases left unmatched: 20. For the CDR3, the DNA is TGTGCCAGTACAAACTTAGCGGGGTCTGGCAATGAGCAGTACTTC. This translates into CASTNLAGSGNEQYF.

The chain combines TRBV30 with TRBJ2-4; D remains unclear. With the DNA end fitting TRBJ2-7 better, the J assignment may be wrong. Germline V CDR1 and CDR2: GTSNPN, SVGIG (reference sequence). This CDR3 region has 11 residues. The CDR3 DNA is TGTGCCTGGAGCGCGAGATTCGAGCAGTACTTC. Translated: CAWSARFEQYF.

The chain couples TRBV7-9 to TRBJ1-2, with D unresolved. Trimming took 0 bases from V and 3 from J, leaving 11 bases between them. The CDR3 is made up of 15 amino acids. Per germline, CDR1 SEHNR and CDR2 FQNEAQ (reference sequence). CDR3 in amino acids: CASSLAEPKYYGYTF. The DNA for the CDR3 is TGTGCCAGCAGCTTAGCGGAGCCCAAGTACTATGGCTACACCTTC.

The chain recombines TRBV19 with TRBJ2-3, with unresolved D. The length of the CDR3 is 13 residues. The V gene's germline CDR1 is LNHDA and CDR2 SQIVND (reference sequence). Trimming removed 4 bases at V and 2 bases at J, with 7 bases between. Written as DNA, the CDR3 is TGTGCCAGTAGTAACGGGTCCACAGATACGCAGTATTTT. Protein: CASSNGSTDTQYF.

The chain combines TRBV4-2 with TRBJ2-7; 9 bases map to TRBD2. The germline V gene has CDR1 LGHNA and CDR2 YNFKEQ. The CDR3 spans 15 residues. The V segment lost 5 bases and the J segment 7 bases; nucleotides outside the gene matches: 12. The DNA for the CDR3 is TGTGCCAGCAGCGGGGGAGCGGGGGGCAATGGTGAGCAGTACTTC. It yields the protein CASSGGAGGNGEQYF.

A few counts support this clonotype. The V and J genes are TRBV12-3 or TRBV12-4 and TRBJ1-2; D is possibly TRBD1 (6 bases). The CDR3 contains 15 residues. Trimming cost V 5 bases and J 4 bases, with 17 bases left between them. The CDR3 bases are TGTGCCAGCAGTCCCTCGGGGGCAGGATCCTATGGCTACACCTTC. Translation: CASSPSGAGSYGYTF.

The chain combines TRBV11-2 with TRBJ2-7, with 7 bases lining up with TRBD1. The CDR3 runs to 13 residues. Trimming removed 5 bases from V and 10 bases from J; junction bases left unmatched: 11. Germline lookup yields CDR1 SGHAT and CDR2 FQNNGV. The CDR3 DNA is TGTGCCAGCAGCAGAGACAGGGCAGAGGCCCAGTACTTC. Translated: CASSRDRAEAQYF.

This clonotype was seen a few times. CDR3 protein: CASNRGASYEQYF. In nucleotides, the CDR3 is TGTGCCAGCAATCGGGGAGCGTCCTACGAGCAGTACTTC. The chain joins TRBV2 to TRBJ2-7; D is perhaps TRBD2 (5 bases). CDR1 is SNHLY, CDR2 FYNNEI, per germline. V lost 7 bases, J lost 1 base, and 11 bases lay in between. The CDR3 is 13 amino acids.

This clonotype showed up just a few times. V usage is TRBV20-1 and J usage is TRBJ1-6, with TRBD1 identical over 8 bases. The CDR3 spans 15 residues. The trim removed 5 bases at V and 9 bases at J, leaving 12 bases unmatched. Germline V gives CDR1 DFQATT, CDR2 SNEGSKA (reference sequence). For the CDR3, the DNA is TGCAGTGCTCCTGACAGGGGCGCACAATTTTCACCCCTCCACTTT. Its protein product is CSAPDRGAQFSPLHF.

The V gene is TRBV10-2, the J gene TRBJ2-6; D call uncertain. The V and J ends lost 3 bases and 4 bases respectively, with 13 bases between them. The CDR3 is 16 residues long. Per germline, CDR1 WSHSY and CDR2 SAAADI. The CDR3 here is CASSDLGMSGANVLTF. The CDR3 DNA reads as TGCGCCAGCAGTGATTTGGGGATGTCAGGGGCCAACGTCCTGACTTTC.

J is TRBJ1-2 and V is TRBV2; no clear D. The CDR3 is made up of 13 amino acids. Germline V gives CDR1 SNHLY, CDR2 FYNNEI. V lost 2 bases and J lost 2, with 6 bases in between. As DNA, the CDR3 is TGTGCCAGCAGTGAACTTGGCAACTATGGCTACACCTTC. Translated: CASSELGNYGYTF.

This clonotype was counted only a few times. V gene TRBV10-2 combines with J gene TRBJ1-6; maybe TRBD1 (5 bases). In germline, CDR1 is WSHSY, CDR2 SAAADI. V lost 2 bases and J lost 8, with 7 bases in between. CDR3 length equals 13 residues. The CDR3 protein is CASSEVGHSPLHF. The CDR3 bases are TGCGCCAGCAGTGAGGTGGGGCATTCACCCCTCCACTTT.

V gene TRBV7-9 combines with J gene TRBJ1-2, with 7 nucleotides matching TRBD1. V lost 4 bases, J lost 4 bases, and 12 bases stayed unmatched. Germline loops: CDR1 SEHNR, CDR2 FQNEAQ (reference sequence). The CDR3 has 16 residues. CDR3 coding DNA: TGTGCCAGCAGCTCTATGGACAGGAGCCAGGGCTATGGCTACACCTTC. The encoded protein is CASSSMDRSQGYGYTF. The entire variable domain, with the rest obtained from reference TRBV7-9 and TRBJ1-2, is as follows: DTGVSQNPRHKITKRGQNVTFRCDPISEHNRLYWYRQTLGQGPEFLTYFQNEAQLEKSRLLSDRFSAERPKGSFSTLEIQRTEQGDSAMYLCASSSMDRSQGYGYTFGSGTRLTVV.

This clonotype was recorded a few times. V gene TRBV7-2 combines with J gene TRBJ1-1; D is ambiguous. The germline V gene encodes CDR1 SGHTA and CDR2 FQGNSA. The CDR3 sequence is 13 residues long. V shed 4 bases and J shed 6 bases, with 12 bases lying between them. The CDR3 coding sequence is TGTGCCAGCAGCTCGGGGAGGTTGGCTGAAGCTTTCTTT. This encodes CASSSGRLAEAFF.